This T cell receptor (beta chain) came from a study of vaccination effects on CD4 cells after COVID-19. Background on the study: Post-vaccine draws lagged the second dose by a median of 72 days.

Worth noting for this clone: Its target is unknown.

Libraries were prepared by immunoSEQ multiplex PCR; TCRdb keeps only in-frame clonotypes and omits some of them. The repertoire holds about 32,000 clones, with roughly two thirds as singletons. V was pared by 7 bases and J by 2 bases, with 3 bases of the junction left unmatched. Germline CDR1 SGHRS, CDR2 YFSETQ. CDR3 size: 13 residues. Pools of viral peptides were used by the ViraFEST assay to expand antigen-specific CD4+ T cells ahead of sequencing. Following a 10-day culture, CD4+ T cells were purified. Participants were vaccinated with two doses of either the BNT162b2 or mRNA-1273 vaccine. Vaccine recipients, nucleocapsid antibody negative, had no prior SARS-CoV-2 infection. It was on days 3 and 7 that half the medium was replaced with IL-2 medium.

The chain is built from TRBV5-1 and TRBJ2-7, with 10 bases that match TRBD1. This TCR was recovered from a human donor who received a COVID-19 vaccine. This material consisted of CD4+ T cells from PBMCs cultured with HCoV-229E spike peptides, taken after COVID-19 vaccination. The chain's CDR3 is CASSGQGPYEQYF. DNA of the CDR3: TGCGCCAGCTCGGGACAGGGGCCCTACGAGCAGTACTTC.